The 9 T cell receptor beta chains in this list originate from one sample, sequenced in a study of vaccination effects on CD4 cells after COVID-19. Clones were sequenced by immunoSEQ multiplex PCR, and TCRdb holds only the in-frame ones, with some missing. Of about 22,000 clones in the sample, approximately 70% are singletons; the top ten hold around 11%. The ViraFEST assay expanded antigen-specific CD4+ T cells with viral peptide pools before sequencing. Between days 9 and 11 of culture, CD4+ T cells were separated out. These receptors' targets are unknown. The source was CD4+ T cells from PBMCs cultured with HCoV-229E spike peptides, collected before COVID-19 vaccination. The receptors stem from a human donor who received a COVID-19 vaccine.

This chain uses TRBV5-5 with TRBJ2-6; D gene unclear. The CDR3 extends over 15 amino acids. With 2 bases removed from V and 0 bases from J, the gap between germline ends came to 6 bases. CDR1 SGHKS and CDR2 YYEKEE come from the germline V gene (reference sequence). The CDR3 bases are TGTGCCAGCAGCTTATTCAGCTCTGGGGCCAACGTCCTGACTTTC. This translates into CASSLFSSGANVLTF.

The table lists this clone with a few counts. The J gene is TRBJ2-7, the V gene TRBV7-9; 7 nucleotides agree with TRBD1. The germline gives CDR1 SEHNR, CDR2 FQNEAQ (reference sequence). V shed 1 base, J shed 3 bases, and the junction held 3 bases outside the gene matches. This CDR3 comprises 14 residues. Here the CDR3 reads CASSLEGQSYEQYF. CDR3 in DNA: TGTGCCAGCAGCTTAGAGGGACAGAGCTACGAGCAGTACTTC.

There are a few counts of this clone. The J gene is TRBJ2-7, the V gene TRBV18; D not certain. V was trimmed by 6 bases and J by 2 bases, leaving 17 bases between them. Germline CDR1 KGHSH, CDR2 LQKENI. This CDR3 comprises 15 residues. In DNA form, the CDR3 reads TGTGCCAGCTCCACTCGTGCTACGCTAGCCTACGAGCAGTACTTC. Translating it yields CASSTRATLAYEQYF.

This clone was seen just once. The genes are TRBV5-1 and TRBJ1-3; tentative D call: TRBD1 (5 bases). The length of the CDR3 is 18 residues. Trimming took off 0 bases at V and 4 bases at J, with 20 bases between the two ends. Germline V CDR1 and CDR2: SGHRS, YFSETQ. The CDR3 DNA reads TGCGCCAGCAGCTTGGAAATCGGGACGTTGAGACCCGGAAACACCATATATTTT. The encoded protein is CASSLEIGTLRPGNTIYF.

CDR3: CASSSPELYNEQFF. DNA of the CDR3: TGTGCCAGCAGTAGCCCAGAGCTCTACAATGAGCAGTTCTTC. The V and J genes are TRBV6-5 and TRBJ2-1; no definite D call. V lost 5 bases to trimming and J lost 3 bases, with 11 bases between them. The CDR3 has 14 residues. Germline CDR1 is MNHEY and CDR2 is SVGAGI.

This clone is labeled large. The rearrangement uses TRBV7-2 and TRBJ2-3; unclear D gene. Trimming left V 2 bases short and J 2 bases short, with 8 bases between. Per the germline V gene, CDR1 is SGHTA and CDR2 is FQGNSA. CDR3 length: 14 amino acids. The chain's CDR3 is CASSLYQTTDTQYF. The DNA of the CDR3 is TGTGCCAGCAGCTTATATCAAACCACAGATACGCAGTATTTT. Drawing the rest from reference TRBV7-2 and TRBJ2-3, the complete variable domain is GAGVSQSPSNKVTEKGKDVELRCDPISGHTALYWYRQSLGQGLEFLIYFQGNSAPDKSGLPSDRFSAERTGGSVSTLTIQRTQQEDSAVYLCASSLYQTTDTQYFGPGTRLTVL.

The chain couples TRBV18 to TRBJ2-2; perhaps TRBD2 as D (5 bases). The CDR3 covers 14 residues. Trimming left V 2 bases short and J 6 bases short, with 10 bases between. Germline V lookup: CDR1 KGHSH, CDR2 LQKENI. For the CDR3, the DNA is TGTGCCAGCTCACCATCGCAGGAGGCCGGGGAGCTGTTTTTT. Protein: CASSPSQEAGELFF.

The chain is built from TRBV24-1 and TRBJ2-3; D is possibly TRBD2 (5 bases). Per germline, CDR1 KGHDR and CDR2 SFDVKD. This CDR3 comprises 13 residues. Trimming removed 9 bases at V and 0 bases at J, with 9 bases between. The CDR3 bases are TGTGCCACCGAGTCGGGGAGCACAGATACGCAGTATTTT. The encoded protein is CATESGSTDTQYF.

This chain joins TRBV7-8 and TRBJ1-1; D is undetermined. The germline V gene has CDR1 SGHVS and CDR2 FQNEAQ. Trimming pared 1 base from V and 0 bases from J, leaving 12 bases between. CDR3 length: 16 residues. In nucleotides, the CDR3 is TGTGCCAGCAGCTTAGAGAGGGTTCGGTTGAACACTGAAGCTTTCTTT. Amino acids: CASSLERVRLNTEAFF.